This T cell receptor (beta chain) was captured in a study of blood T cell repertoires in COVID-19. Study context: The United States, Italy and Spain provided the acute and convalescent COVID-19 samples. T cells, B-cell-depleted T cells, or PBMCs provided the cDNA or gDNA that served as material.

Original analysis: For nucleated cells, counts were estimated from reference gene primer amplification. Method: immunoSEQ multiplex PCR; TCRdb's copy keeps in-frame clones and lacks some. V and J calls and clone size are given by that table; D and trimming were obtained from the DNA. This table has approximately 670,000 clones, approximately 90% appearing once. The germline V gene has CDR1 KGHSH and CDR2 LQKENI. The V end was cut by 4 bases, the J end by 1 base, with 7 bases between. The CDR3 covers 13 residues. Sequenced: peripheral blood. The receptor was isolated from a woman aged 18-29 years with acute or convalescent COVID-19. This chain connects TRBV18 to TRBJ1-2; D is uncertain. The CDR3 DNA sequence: TGTGCCAGCTCACTACAGAATAACTATGGCTACACCTTC. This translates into CASSLQNNYGYTF.